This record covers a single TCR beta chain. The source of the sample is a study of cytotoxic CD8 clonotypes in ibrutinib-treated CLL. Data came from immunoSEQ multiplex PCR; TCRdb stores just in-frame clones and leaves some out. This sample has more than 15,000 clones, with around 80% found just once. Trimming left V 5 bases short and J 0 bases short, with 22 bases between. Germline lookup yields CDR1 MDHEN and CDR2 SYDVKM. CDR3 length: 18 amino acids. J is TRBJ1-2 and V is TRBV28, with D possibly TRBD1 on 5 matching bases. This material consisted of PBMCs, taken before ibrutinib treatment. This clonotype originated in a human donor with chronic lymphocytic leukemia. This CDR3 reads CASSLDGGTYLANYGYTF. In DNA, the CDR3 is TGTGCCAGCAGTCTCGACGGAGGGACCTACCTAGCTAACTATGGCTACACCTTC.